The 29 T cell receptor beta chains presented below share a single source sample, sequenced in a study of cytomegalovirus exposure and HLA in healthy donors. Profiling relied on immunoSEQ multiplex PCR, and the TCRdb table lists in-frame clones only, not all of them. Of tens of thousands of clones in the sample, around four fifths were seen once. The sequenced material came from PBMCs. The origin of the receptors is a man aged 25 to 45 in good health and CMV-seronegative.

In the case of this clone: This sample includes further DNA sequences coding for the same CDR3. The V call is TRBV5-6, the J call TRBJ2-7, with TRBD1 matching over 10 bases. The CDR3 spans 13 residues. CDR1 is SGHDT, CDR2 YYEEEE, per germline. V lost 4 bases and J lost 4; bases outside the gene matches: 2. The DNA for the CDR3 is TGTGCCAGCAGCAGGGACAGGGGTTACGAGCAGTACTTC. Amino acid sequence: CASSRDRGYEQYF.

CDR3: CASRPRGYGYTF. As DNA, the CDR3 is TGTGCCAGCAGGCCCAGGGGCTATGGCTACACCTTC. V is TRBV28 and J is TRBJ1-2; D is possibly TRBD1 (6 bases). The CDR3 totals 12 residues. Germline CDR1 and CDR2: MDHEN and SYDVKM. The V end was cut by 6 bases, the J end by 4 bases, with 9 bases between.

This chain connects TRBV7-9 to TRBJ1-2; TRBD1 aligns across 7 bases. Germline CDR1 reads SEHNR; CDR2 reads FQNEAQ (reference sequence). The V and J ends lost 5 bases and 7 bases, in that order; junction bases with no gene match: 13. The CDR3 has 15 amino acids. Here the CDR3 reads CASSEILTGDFGYTF. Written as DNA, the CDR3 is TGTGCCAGCAGCGAGATCTTAACAGGGGATTTTGGCTACACCTTC.

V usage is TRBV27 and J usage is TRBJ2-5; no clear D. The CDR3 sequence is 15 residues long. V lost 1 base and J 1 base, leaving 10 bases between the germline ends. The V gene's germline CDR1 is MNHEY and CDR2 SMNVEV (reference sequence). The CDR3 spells CASSLFPTTQETQYF. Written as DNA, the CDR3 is TGTGCCAGCAGTTTATTCCCCACTACCCAAGAGACCCAGTACTTC.

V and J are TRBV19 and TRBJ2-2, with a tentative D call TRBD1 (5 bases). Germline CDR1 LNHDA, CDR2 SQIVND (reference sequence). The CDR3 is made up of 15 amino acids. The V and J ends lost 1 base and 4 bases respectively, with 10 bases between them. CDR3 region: CASSIVDRLTGELFF. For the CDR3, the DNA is TGTGCCAGTAGTATAGTCGACAGACTCACCGGGGAGCTGTTTTTT.

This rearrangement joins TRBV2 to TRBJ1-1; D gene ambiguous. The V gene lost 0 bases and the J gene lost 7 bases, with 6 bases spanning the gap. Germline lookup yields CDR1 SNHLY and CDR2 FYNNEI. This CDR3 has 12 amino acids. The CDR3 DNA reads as TGTGCCAGCAGTGAAGCTCCGTATGAAGCTTTCTTT. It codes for CASSEAPYEAFF.

The CDR3 spells CASSPRGQGSSEQFF. For the CDR3, the DNA is TGTGCCAGCTCACCAAGGGGACAGGGGTCCAGTGAGCAGTTCTTC. The V call is TRBV18, the J call TRBJ2-1; TRBD1 matches 10 bases. This CDR3 has 15 residues. The junction had 7 bases not matched to a gene; V was cut back by 2 bases and J by 9 bases. In germline, CDR1 is KGHSH, CDR2 LQKENI.

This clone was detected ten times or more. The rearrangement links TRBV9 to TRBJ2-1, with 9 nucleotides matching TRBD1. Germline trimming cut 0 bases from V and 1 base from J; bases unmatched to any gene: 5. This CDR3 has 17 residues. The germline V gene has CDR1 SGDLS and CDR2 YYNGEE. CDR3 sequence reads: CASSVVQDRGSYNEQFF. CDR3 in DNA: TGTGCCAGCAGCGTAGTCCAGGACAGGGGATCCTACAATGAGCAGTTCTTC.

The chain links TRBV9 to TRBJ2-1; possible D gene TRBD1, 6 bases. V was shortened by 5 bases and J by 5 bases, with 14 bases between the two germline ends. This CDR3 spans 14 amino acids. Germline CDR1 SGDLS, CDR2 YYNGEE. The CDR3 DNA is TGTGCCAGCAGAGCCGGGACAAACGACAATGAGCAGTTCTTC. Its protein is CASRAGTNDNEQFF.

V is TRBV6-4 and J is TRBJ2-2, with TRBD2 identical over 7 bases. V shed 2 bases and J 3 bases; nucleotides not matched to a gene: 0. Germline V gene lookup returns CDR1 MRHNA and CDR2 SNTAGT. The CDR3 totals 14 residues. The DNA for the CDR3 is TGTGCCAGCAGTGACGGGGGGGACACCGGGGAGCTGTTTTTT. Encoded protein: CASSDGGDTGELFF.

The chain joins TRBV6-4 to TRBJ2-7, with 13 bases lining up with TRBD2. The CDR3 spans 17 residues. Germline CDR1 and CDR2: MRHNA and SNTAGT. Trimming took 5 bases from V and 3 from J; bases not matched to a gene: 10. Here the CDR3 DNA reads TGTGCCAGCAGTAGAACTAGCGGGAGGGCCTGGGTCTACGAGCAGTACGTC. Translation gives CASSRTSGRAWVYEQYV.

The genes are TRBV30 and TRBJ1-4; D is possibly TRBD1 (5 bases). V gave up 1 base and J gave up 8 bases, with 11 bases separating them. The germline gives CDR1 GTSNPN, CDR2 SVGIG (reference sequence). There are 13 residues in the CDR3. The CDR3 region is CAWSDTGFEKLFF. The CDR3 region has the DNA TGTGCCTGGAGTGATACAGGCTTCGAAAAACTGTTTTTT.

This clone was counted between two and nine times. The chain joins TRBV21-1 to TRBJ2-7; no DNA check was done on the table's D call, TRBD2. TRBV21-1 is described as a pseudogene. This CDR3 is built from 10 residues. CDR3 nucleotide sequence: TGTGCCAGCAGCAAAGAGGAGCAGTACGTC. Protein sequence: CASSKEEQYV.

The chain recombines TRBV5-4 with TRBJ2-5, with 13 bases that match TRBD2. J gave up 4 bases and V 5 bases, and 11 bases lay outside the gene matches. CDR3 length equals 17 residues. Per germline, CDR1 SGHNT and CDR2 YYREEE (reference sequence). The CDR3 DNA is TGTGCCAGCAGTTCGGGGGGACTAGCGGGGTTTAGAGAGACCCAGTACTTC. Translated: CASSSGGLAGFRETQYF.

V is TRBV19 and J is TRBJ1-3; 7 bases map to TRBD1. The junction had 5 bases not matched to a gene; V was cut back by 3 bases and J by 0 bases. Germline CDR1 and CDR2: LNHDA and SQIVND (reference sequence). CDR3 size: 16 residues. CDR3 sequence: CASSIPGGSSGNTIYF. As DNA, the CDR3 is TGTGCCAGTAGTATCCCAGGGGGGAGCTCTGGAAACACCATATATTTT. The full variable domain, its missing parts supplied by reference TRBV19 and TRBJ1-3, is DGGITQSPKYLFRKEGQNVTLSCEQNLNHDAMYWYRQDPGQGLRLIYYSQIVNDFQKGDIAEGYSVSREKKESFPLTVTSAQKNPTAFYLCASSIPGGSSGNTIYFGEGSWLTVV.

In nucleotides, the CDR3 is TGTGCCAGCAGTTTGGGGGGGGACACTGAAGCTTTCTTT. Its translation is CASSLGGDTEAFF. The V and J genes are TRBV28 and TRBJ1-1, with a possible D match to TRBD1 (5 bases). The CDR3 is made up of 13 amino acids. V lost 3 bases and J lost 3, with 8 bases in between. The germline gives CDR1 MDHEN, CDR2 SYDVKM. The full variable domain, its missing parts supplied by reference TRBV28 and TRBJ1-1, is DVKVTQSSRYLVKRTGEKVFLECVQDMDHENMFWYRQDPGLGLRLIYFSYDVKMKEKGDIPEGYSVSREKKERFSLILESASTNQTSMYLCASSLGGDTEAFFGQGTRLTVV.

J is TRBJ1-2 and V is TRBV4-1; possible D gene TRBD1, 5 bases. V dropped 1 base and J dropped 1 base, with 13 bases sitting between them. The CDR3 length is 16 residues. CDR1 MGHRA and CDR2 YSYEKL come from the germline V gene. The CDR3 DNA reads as TGCGCCAGCAGCCAAGCCCAAGGGGTTTATAACTATGGCTACACCTTC. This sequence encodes CASSQAQGVYNYGYTF.

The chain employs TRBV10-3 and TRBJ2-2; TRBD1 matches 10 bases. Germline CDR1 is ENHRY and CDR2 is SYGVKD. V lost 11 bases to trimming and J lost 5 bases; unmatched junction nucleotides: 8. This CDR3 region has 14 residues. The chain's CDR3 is CAARQGARTGELFF. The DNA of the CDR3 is TGTGCCGCCCGACAGGGGGCGAGGACCGGGGAGCTGTTTTTT.

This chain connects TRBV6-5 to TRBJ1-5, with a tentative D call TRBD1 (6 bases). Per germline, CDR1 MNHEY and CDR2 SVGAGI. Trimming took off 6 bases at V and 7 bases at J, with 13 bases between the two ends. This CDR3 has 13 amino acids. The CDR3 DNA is TGTGCCAGCAGCCAAACAGGGCGGCAGCCCCAGCATTTT. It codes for CASSQTGRQPQHF.

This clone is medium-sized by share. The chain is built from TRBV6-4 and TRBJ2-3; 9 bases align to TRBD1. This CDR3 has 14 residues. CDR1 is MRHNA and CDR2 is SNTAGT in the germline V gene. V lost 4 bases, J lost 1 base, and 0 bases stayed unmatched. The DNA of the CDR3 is TGTGCCAGCAGTGGGACAGGGGGCACAGATACGCAGTATTTT. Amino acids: CASSGTGGTDTQYF.

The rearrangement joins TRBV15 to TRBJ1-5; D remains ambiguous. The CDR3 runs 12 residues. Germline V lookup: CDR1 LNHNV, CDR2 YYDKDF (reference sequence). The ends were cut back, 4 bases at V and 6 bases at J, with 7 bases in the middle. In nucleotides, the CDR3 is TGTGCCACCAGCATCGGGAGTCAGCCCCAGCATTTT. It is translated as CATSIGSQPQHF.

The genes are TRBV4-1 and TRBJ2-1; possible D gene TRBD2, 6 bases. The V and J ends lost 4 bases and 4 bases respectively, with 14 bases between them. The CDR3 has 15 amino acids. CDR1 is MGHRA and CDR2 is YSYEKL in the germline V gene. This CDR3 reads CASSRPGSKYNEQFF. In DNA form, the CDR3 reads TGCGCCAGCAGCCGACCCGGGAGTAAATACAATGAGCAGTTCTTC.

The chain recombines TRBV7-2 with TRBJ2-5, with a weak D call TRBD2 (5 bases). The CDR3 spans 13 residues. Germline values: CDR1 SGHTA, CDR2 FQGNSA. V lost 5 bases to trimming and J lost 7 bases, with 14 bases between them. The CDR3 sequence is CASSAEDYMTQYF. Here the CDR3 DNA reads TGTGCCAGCAGCGCGGAGGATTATATGACCCAGTACTTC.

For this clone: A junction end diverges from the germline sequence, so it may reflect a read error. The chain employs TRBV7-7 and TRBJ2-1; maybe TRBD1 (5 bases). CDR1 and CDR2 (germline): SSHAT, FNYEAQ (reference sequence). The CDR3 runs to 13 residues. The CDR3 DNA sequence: TGTGCTAGCAGTGCGACAGTATCAAAGGAGCAGTTCTTC. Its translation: CASSATVSKEQFF.

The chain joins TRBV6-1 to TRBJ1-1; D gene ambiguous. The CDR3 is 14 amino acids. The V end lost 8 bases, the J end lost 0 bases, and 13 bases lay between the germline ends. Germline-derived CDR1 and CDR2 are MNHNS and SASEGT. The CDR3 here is CASWPLNMNTEAFF. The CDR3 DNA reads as TGTGCCAGCTGGCCTCTGAATATGAACACTGAAGCTTTCTTT.

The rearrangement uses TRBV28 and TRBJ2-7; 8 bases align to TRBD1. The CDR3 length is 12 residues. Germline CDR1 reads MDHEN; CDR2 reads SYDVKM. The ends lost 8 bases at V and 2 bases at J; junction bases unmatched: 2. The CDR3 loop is CASLRGPYEQYF. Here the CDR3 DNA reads TGTGCCAGCCTCAGGGGGCCCTACGAGCAGTACTTC.

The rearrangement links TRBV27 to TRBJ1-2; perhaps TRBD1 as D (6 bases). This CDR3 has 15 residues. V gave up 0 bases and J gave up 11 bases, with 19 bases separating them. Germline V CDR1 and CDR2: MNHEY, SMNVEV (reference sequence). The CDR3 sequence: CASSLSSGGRYFYTF. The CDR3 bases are TGTGCCAGCAGTTTATCATCGGGGGGCAGGTATTTTTACACCTTC.

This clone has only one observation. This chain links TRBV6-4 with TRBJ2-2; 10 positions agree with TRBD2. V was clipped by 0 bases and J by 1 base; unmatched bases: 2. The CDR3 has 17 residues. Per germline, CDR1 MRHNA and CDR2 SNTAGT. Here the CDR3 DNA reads TGTGCCAGCAGTGACTCCCTAGCGGGAGAGAACACCGGGGAGCTGTTTTTT. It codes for CASSDSLAGENTGELFF.

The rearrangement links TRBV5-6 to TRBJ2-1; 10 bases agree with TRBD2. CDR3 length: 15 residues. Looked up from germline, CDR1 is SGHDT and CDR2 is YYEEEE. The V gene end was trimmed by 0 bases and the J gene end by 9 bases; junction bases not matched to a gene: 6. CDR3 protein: CASSLVASGSGEQFF. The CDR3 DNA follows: TGTGCCAGCAGCTTGGTGGCTAGCGGGAGCGGTGAGCAGTTCTTC.